The clone carrying this T cell receptor beta chain was seen a few times. Antigen specificity is unknown. Possible read error: a much larger clone is one base away. In each sample, at least 6 million PBMCs were isolated. The data are from a study of blood T cells in healthy people across ages. Between the trimmed V and J ends, which lost 4 bases and 11 bases, there was a span of 24 bases. Germline values: CDR1 SGHRS, CDR2 YFSETQ. The CDR3 has 15 residues. Study-wide points: Across the age range, TCR beta diversity per million T cells fell in a roughly linear way.

For the second PCR, which ran for roughly 6 to 11 cycles, a sample-barcoded 5' primer and a J-beta primer mix were used. TCRdb redid the calling of the 5' RACE reads with MiXCR, one entry per CDR3 protein. The profile covers 590,000 or so distinct CDR3 sequences, with approximately 30% appearing a single time and 15% to 17% taken by the ten largest. The specimen sequenced was blood. The chain uses TRBV5-1 and TRBJ2-5; weak D call: TRBD2 (6 bases). The source is a woman of 80 years or more in good health. The CDR3 protein is CASSPSGGAHNEQYF. Written as DNA, the CDR3 is TGCGCCAGCAGCCCCAGCGGCGGGGCCCATAATGAGCAGTACTTC.